This T cell receptor beta chain was identified in a study of OX40 agonist ivuxolimab in advanced cancers. Study overall: Of mixed ages from about 20 to 80 and averaging about 60 years, the group was more than 65% male.

The CDR3 extends over 17 amino acids. The V and J ends lost 5 bases and 5 bases respectively, with 22 bases between them. Per the germline V gene, CDR1 is SGHVS and CDR2 is FQNEAQ. Clones were sequenced by immunoSEQ multiplex PCR, and TCRdb holds only the in-frame ones, with some missing. The profile shows tens of thousands of clones, 85% to 90% of them singletons. No patient had autoimmune disease or received systemic immunosuppression. This clonotype originated in an adult with an advanced solid tumor such as melanoma, head and neck, liver or kidney cancer. This chain uses TRBV7-8 with TRBJ2-1; possibly TRBD2 for D (6 bases). Sample: CD4+ or CD8+ T cells sorted from blood, taken in a trial of the OX40 agonist ivuxolimab. The CDR3 loop reads CASSQRLGRKGNNEQFF. The CDR3 DNA follows: TGTGCCAGCAGCCAAAGACTAGGGCGGAAAGGGAACAATGAGCAGTTCTTC. The variable domain in full, with the rest retrieved from reference TRBV7-8 and TRBJ2-1, is GAGVSQSPRYKVAKRGQDVALRCDPISGHVSLFWYQQALGQGPEFLTYFQNEAQLDKSGLPSDRFFAERPEGSVSTLKIQRTQQEDSAVYLCASSQRLGRKGNNEQFFGPGTRLTVL.